The subject of this entry is one T cell receptor (beta chain). As yet, its antigen is unknown. This CDR3 contains 14 residues. With V trimmed by 3 bases and J by 8 bases, 9 bases remained unmatched. The V gene's germline CDR1 is GTSNPN and CDR2 SVGIG (reference sequence). This entry is derived from a study of cytomegalovirus exposure and HLA in healthy donors. Whole-study findings and limits: Sequences of the TCR beta chain were said to predict the HLA-A and HLA-B alleles of most subjects accurately. There were some public TCRs occurring in many donors, but most TCR sequences were rare. Some V segments (TRBV6-2 and TRBV6-3 among them) were excluded as indistinguishable.

The PCR contained 60 Vbeta and 13 Jbeta primers. TCRdb's table, derived via immunoSEQ multiplex PCR, lists solely in-frame clones and lacks some. In the table there are more than 80,000 clones, 75% of which are singletons. The sequencing input was PBMCs. The rearrangement links TRBV30 to TRBJ1-4, with 7 bases matching TRBD1. The TCR originated in a male donor in good health and CMV-seropositive. The CDR3, as DNA: TGTGCCTGGAGGCTACAGGGGTGGAAGGAAAAACTGTTTTTT. Its protein product is CAWRLQGWKEKLFF.